This record looks at one T cell receptor (beta chain) sequence and its context. This specimen comes from a study of T cell changes during pregnancy in multiple sclerosis. V gave up 3 bases and J gave up 1 base, with 6 bases separating them. CDR1 MDHEN and CDR2 SYDVKM come from the germline V gene. The CDR3 length is 13 residues. The protocol was immunoSEQ multiplex PCR, while the TCRdb copy is restricted to in-frame clones and leaves out a portion. The table lists approximately 20,000 clones, about nine tenths of them singletons. The rearrangement joins TRBV28 to TRBJ2-5; D not certain. This clonotype originated in a female donor in good health, enrolled as a control in a pregnancy study. The material was CD8+ T cells from peripheral blood mononuclear cells, obtained in the third trimester of pregnancy. Here the CDR3 DNA reads TGTGCCAGCAGTTTTAACAGCCAAGAGACCCAGTACTTC. Its translation: CASSFNSQETQYF.